Presented here are 18 T cell receptor beta chains from one specimen sequenced in a study of Tregs in tolerant kidney transplant recipients. Assay: immunoSEQ multiplex PCR; the TCRdb copy retains only in-frame clones and omits some. This sample's clone table lists around 33,000 clones. Related graft donors supplied nonmyeloablative bone marrow transplants, and mixed chimerism was transient. Sequencing was performed on CD4+ T cells from blood (PBMCs), taken 24 months after the transplant. All receptors come from a human patient who received a combined kidney and bone marrow transplant. Some T cells may be the graft donor's.

Its frequency marks this clone as medium-sized (0.01 to 0.1%). The read is 3 residues too short to cover the CDR3 end, so that end is filled in from the germline J gene. The chain carries TRBV29-1 and TRBJ2-6, with 8 positions matching TRBD2. Looked up from germline, CDR1 is SQVTM and CDR2 is ANQGSEA. The CDR3 extends over 16 amino acids. V shed 4 bases and J 2 bases; nucleotides not matched to a gene: 7. The sequenced CDR3 bases are TGCAGCGTTGGTGATTGGGGACTAGCTGGGGCCAACGTC. Amino acids: CSVGDWGLAGANV. The CDR3 reads in full as CSVGDWGLAGANVLTF.

Of note for this clone: The DNA ends 3 residues before the CDR3 does, and the rest of the CDR3 is filled in from the germline J gene. V usage is TRBV18 and J usage is TRBJ2-7; 9 positions match TRBD1. CDR1 and CDR2 (germline): KGHSH, LQKENI. This CDR3 has 16 amino acids. V trimming: 3 bases; J trimming: 3 bases; junction bases outside the gene matches: 9. The CDR3 DNA, read in part, is TGTGCCAGCTCACCGCACGACGGGACAGGGAGCTACGAG. Protein sequence: CASSPHDGTGSYE. The entire CDR3 sequence reads CASSPHDGTGSYEQYF.

A note on this clone: The CDR3 end falls 3 residues outside the read, so it is completed with the germline J gene. The chain couples TRBV7-8 to TRBJ1-2, with 8 bases identical to TRBD1. CDR1 is SGHVS, CDR2 FQNEAQ, per germline. This CDR3 contains 15 residues. The CDR3 is CASSFGSLTGGGYTF. CDR3 DNA, as far as it was read: TGTGCCAGCAGCTTCGGAAGCCTAACAGGGGGGGGC.

Worth noting for this clone: The sequenced fragment ends 3 residues before the CDR3 boundary, so the rest is inferred from the germline J gene. J is TRBJ2-3 and V is TRBV20-1, with D unresolved. CDR1 and CDR2 from the germline V gene are DFQATT and SNEGSKA (reference sequence). This CDR3 comprises 15 residues. V was pared by 0 bases and J by 0 bases, with 10 bases between. CDR3 loop: CSARDRVTSTDTQYF. The CDR3 DNA, read in part, is TGCAGTGCTAGAGATCGAGTTACTAGCACAGATACG.

With respect to this clone: The DNA ends 3 residues before the CDR3 does, and the rest of the CDR3 is filled in from the germline J gene. The chain has TRBV12-3 or TRBV12-4 and TRBJ1-1, with D perhaps TRBD1 (5 bases). The V and J ends lost 4 bases and 3 bases respectively, with 12 bases between them. The CDR3 consists of 14 residues. CDR3: CASSWGGKDTEAFF. CDR3 DNA (partial): TGTGCCAGCAGTTGGGGGGGAAAAGACACTGAA.

Points on this clone: The read terminates 3 residues before the CDR3 end, so the remaining end is supplied by the germline J gene. This sequence joins TRBV2 and TRBJ1-2; D might be TRBD1 (6 bases). The CDR3 sequence is 13 residues long. V shed 7 bases and J shed 4 bases, with 13 bases lying between them. CDR1 and CDR2 (germline): SNHLY, FYNNEI. CDR3 sequence: CASKRTAIYGYTF. Incomplete CDR3 DNA: TGTGCCAGCAAGAGGACAGCGATCTATGGC.

Concerning this clone itself: The read falls 3 residues short of the CDR3 end, and the missing part is taken from the germline J gene. J is TRBJ2-3 and V is TRBV18; D is uncertain. The CDR3 loop spans 11 amino acids. CDR1 is KGHSH, CDR2 LQKENI, per germline. The V gene lost 3 bases and the J gene lost 5 bases, with 3 bases spanning the gap. The CDR3 DNA, read in part, is TGTGCCAGCTCACCTAGAGATACG. This encodes CASSPRDT. The CDR3 reads in full as CASSPRDTQYF. Based on the CDR3 plus reference TRBV18 and TRBJ2-3, the full variable domain is NAGVMQNPRHLVRRRGQEARLRCSPMKGHSHVYWYRQLPEEGLKFMVYLQKENIIDESGMPKERFSAEFPKEGPSILRIQQVVRGDSAAYFCASSPRDTQYFGPGTRLTVL.

Notes on this clone: Read sequence stops 3 residues before the CDR3 end, and the germline J gene provides the missing end. V usage is TRBV12-3 or TRBV12-4 and J usage is TRBJ2-7; 9 bases line up with TRBD1. J lost 3 bases, V lost 5 bases, and 5 bases had no gene match. CDR3 length: 14 residues. The CDR3 protein is CASSPDRGYYEQYF. The part of the CDR3 DNA that was read is TGTGCCAGCAGTCCGGACAGGGGCTACTACGAG.

To note about this clone: The CDR3 extends 3 residues past the end of the read, so its final part is completed from the germline J gene. This chain connects TRBV7-2 to TRBJ1-5; 9 nucleotides align to TRBD1. V trimming: 3 bases; J trimming: 7 bases; junction bases outside the gene matches: 4. CDR3 size: 14 residues. CDR1 and CDR2 (germline): SGHTA, FQGNSA. The CDR3 spells CASSLDRGGQPQHF. The DNA read from the CDR3 is TGTGCCAGCAGCTTGGACAGGGGAGGACAGCCC.

Regarding this clone: The read gets to within 3 residues of the CDR3 end, and the germline J gene fills in the rest. This chain joins TRBV27 and TRBJ2-1, with TRBD2 matching 8 bases. Trimming at V came to 6 bases and at J to 5 bases, leaving 0 bases not matched to a gene. The V gene's germline CDR1 is MNHEY and CDR2 SMNVEV (reference sequence). This CDR3 comprises 12 residues. CDR3 loop: CASRRGDNEQFF. The sequenced part of the CDR3 DNA is TGTGCCAGCAGGCGGGGGGACAATGAG.

As for this clone: The CDR3 end is not reached by the read, which stops 3 residues before it; the germline J gene fills it in. V is TRBV5-1 and J is TRBJ1-2, with 11 bases that match TRBD1. The CDR3 extends over 13 amino acids. V gave up 4 bases and J gave up 6 bases; unmatched junction bases: 2. The germline V gene has CDR1 SGHRS and CDR2 YFSETQ. The CDR3 bases that were read are TGCGCCAGCAGCCCGGACAGGGGGCATGGC. This sequence encodes CASSPDRGHG. Given in full, the CDR3 is CASSPDRGHGYTF.

As for this clone: Coverage ceases 3 residues before the CDR3 finishes, and the germline J gene fills in the end. This chain uses TRBV18 with TRBJ1-1; possible D gene TRBD1, 6 bases. Germline assignment: CDR1 KGHSH and CDR2 LQKENI. V was shortened by 5 bases and J by 0 bases, with 13 bases between the two germline ends. The CDR3 runs 15 residues. The chain's CDR3 is CASSARGDMNTEAFF. The sequenced part of the CDR3 DNA is TGTGCCAGCTCAGCCAGGGGTGATATGAACACTGAA.

Points on this clone: Sequencing ends 3 residues short of the CDR3 end; the germline J gene provides the rest. The chain employs TRBV5-1 and TRBJ2-1; D might be TRBD1 (6 bases). CDR3 length: 14 amino acids. V lost 4 bases and J 9 bases, leaving 17 bases between the germline ends. Germline CDR1 reads SGHRS; CDR2 reads YFSETQ. The CDR3 DNA, read in part, is TGCGCCAGCAGCCCCAGGCAGGGGTATCGTGAG. This codes for CASSPRQGYRE. The full CDR3 reads CASSPRQGYREQFF.

As for this clone: The read ends 3 residues early relative to the CDR3; the germline J gene fills the gap. The chain uses TRBV6-1 and TRBJ2-1; D remains ambiguous. CDR1 and CDR2 (germline): MNHNS, SASEGT. With 2 bases removed from V and 8 bases from J, the gap between germline ends came to 4 bases. The CDR3 spans 11 residues. The CDR3 sequence is CASSERDEQFF. The covered CDR3 bases are TGTGCCAGCAGTGAAAGGGATGAG.

Notes on this clone: The CDR3 end is not reached by the read, which stops 3 residues before it; the germline J gene fills it in. The V gene is TRBV20-1, the J gene TRBJ2-7; 11 bases fit TRBD2. V dropped 0 bases and J dropped 1; count of bases not matched to a gene: 14. The CDR3 covers 19 residues. Per germline, CDR1 DFQATT and CDR2 SNEGSKA (reference sequence). Incomplete CDR3 DNA: TGCAGTGCTAGAGACCCCTGGGCTAGCGGGAGGTTCGGGTCCTACGAG. This translates into CSARDPWASGRFGSYE. From start to end, the CDR3 is CSARDPWASGRFGSYEQYF.

On this clone itself: The CDR3 end falls 3 residues outside the read, so it is completed with the germline J gene. This chain joins TRBV2 and TRBJ1-6; the match to TRBD1 covers 8 bases. The germline V gene has CDR1 SNHLY and CDR2 FYNNEI. The CDR3 has 17 amino acids. V lost 2 bases to trimming and J lost 7 bases; unmatched junction nucleotides: 10. This CDR3 reads CASSETRGQGGNSPLHF. The DNA read from the CDR3 is TGTGCCAGCAGTGAAACCCGAGGACAGGGTGGGAATTCACCC. Filled out from reference TRBV2 and TRBJ1-6, the complete variable domain reads EPEVTQTPSHQVTQMGQEVILRCVPISNHLYFYWYRQILGQKVEFLVSFYNNEISEKSEIFDDQFSVERPDGSNFTLKIRSTKLEDSAMYFCASSETRGQGGNSPLHFGNGTRLTVT.

In the case of this clone: The missing CDR3 end, 3 residues past where the read stops, is filled in from the germline J gene. This chain uses TRBV2 with TRBJ1-6, with a weak D call TRBD1 (6 bases). With 0 bases removed from V and 8 bases from J, the gap between germline ends came to 11 bases. The CDR3 spans 15 residues. Germline V lookup: CDR1 SNHLY, CDR2 FYNNEI. The sequenced part of the CDR3 DNA is TGTGCCAGCAGTGAAGCAGGAGGGGGGGATTCACCC. Residues: CASSEAGGGDSP. The CDR3 as a whole reads CASSEAGGGDSPLHF.

As concerns this clone: The CDR3 goes on 3 residues after the read ends, and that part is filled in from the germline J gene. The chain recombines TRBV7-9 with TRBJ1-1; the match to TRBD1 covers 11 bases. The germline V gene has CDR1 SEHNR and CDR2 FQNEAQ (reference sequence). This CDR3 has 12 amino acids. This chain's CDR3 is CASSIGTGGAFF. The sequenced part of the CDR3 DNA is TGTGCCAGCAGCATAGGGACAGGGGGG.